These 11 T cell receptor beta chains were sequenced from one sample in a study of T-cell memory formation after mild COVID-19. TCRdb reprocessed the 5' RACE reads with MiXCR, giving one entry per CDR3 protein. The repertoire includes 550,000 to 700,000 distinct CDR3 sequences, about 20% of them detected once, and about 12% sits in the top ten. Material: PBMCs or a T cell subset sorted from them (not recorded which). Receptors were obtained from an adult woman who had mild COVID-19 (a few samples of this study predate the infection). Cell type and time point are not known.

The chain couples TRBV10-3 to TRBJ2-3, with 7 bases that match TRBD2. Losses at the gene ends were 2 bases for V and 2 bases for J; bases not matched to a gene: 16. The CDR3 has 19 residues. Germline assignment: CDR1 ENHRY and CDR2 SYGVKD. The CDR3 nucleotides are TGTGCCATCAGTGAGCTCCGGGACTATCTACGAATTTCCACAGATACGCAGTATTTT. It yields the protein CAISELRDYLRISTDTQYF.

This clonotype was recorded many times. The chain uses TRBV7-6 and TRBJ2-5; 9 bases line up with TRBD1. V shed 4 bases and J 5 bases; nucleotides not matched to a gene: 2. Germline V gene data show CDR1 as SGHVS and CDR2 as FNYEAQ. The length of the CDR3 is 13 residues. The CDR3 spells CASSSDRGETQYF. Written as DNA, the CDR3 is TGTGCCAGCAGCTCCGACAGGGGGGAGACCCAGTACTTC.

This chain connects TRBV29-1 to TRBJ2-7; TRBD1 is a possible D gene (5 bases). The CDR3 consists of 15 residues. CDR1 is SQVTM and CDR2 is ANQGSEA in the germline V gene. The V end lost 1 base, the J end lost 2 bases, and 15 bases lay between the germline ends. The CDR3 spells CSVEGLTGATYEQYF. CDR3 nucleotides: TGCAGCGTTGAAGGACTCACTGGGGCAACCTACGAGCAGTACTTC.

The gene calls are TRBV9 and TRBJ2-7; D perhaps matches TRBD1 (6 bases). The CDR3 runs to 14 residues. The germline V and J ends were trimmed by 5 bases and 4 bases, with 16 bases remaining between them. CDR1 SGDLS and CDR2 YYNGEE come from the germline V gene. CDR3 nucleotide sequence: TGTGCCAGCAGGACCTCAGGGGCAACTTACGAGCAGTACTTC. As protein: CASRTSGATYEQYF.

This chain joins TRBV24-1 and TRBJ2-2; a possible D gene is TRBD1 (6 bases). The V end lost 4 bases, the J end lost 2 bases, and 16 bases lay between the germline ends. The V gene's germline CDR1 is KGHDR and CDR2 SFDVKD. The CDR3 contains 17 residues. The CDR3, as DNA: TGTGCCACCAGTGACCGGAGGACAGCAACCAACACCGGGGAGCTGTTTTTT. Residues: CATSDRRTATNTGELFF.

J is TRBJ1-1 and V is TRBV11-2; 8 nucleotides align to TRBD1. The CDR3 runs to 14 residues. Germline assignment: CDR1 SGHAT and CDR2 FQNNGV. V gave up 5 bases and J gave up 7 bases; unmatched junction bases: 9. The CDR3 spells CASSPVRGLGEAFF. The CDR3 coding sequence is TGTGCCAGCAGCCCTGTCAGGGGGCTGGGTGAAGCTTTCTTT.

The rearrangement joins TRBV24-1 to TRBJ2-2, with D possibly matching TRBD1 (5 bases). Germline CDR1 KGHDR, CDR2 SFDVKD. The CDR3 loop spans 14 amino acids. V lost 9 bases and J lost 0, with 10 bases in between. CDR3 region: CATSGLANTGELFF. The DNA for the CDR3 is TGTGCCACCTCAGGGTTAGCGAACACCGGGGAGCTGTTTTTT.

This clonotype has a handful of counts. For the CDR3, the DNA is TGTGCCAGCAGCTTTACAGGGTTGGCCAAAAACATTCAGTACTTC. Protein product: CASSFTGLAKNIQYF. The chain employs TRBV3-1 and TRBJ2-4; tentatively, D is TRBD1 (6 bases). The germline gives CDR1 LGHDT, CDR2 YNNKEL (reference sequence). The V end lost 5 bases, the J end lost 1 base, and 12 bases lay between the germline ends. The CDR3 consists of 15 residues. Together with reference TRBV3-1 and TRBJ2-4, the CDR3 gives the full variable domain: DTAVSQTPKYLVTQMGNDKSIKCEQNLGHDTMYWYKQDSKKFLKIMFSYNNKELIINETVPNRFSPKSPDKAHLNLHINSLELGDSAVYFCASSFTGLAKNIQYFGAGTRLSVL.

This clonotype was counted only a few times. CDR3 amino acids: CATSDPGFQETQYF. Written as DNA, the CDR3 is TGTGCCACCAGTGATCCAGGGTTCCAAGAGACCCAGTACTTC. The rearrangement joins TRBV24-1 to TRBJ2-5; D is perhaps TRBD1 (5 bases). V was cut by 3 bases and J by 1 base, with 8 bases left in between. The CDR3 sequence is 14 residues long. Per the germline V gene, CDR1 is KGHDR and CDR2 is SFDVKD.

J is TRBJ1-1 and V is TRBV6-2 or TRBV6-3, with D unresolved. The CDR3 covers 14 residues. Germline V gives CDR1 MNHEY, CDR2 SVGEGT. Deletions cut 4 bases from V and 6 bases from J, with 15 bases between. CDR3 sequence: CASSFRVSLAEAFF. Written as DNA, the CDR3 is TGTGCCAGCAGTTTTAGGGTATCGCTGGCTGAAGCTTTCTTT.

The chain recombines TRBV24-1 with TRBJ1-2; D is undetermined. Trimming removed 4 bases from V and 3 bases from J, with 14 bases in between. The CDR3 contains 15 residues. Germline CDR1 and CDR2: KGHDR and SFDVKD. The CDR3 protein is CATSDTKDSDYGYTF. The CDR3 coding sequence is TGTGCCACCAGTGACACCAAGGATTCAGACTATGGCTACACCTTC.